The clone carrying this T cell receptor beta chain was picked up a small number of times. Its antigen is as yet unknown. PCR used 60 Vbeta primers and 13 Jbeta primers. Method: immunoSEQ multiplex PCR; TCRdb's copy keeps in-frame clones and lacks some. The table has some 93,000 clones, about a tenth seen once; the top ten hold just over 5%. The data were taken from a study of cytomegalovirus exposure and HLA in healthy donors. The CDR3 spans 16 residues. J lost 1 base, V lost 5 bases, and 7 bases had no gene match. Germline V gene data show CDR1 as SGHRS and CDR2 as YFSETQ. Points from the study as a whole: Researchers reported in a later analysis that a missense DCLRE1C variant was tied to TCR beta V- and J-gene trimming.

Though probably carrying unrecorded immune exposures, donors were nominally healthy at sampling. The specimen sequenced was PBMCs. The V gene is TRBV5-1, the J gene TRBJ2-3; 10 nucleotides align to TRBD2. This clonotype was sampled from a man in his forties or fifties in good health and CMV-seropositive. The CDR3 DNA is TGCGCCAGCAGAAAGCCTCTAGCGGGAGGCACAGATACGCAGTATTTT. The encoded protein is CASRKPLAGGTDTQYF.